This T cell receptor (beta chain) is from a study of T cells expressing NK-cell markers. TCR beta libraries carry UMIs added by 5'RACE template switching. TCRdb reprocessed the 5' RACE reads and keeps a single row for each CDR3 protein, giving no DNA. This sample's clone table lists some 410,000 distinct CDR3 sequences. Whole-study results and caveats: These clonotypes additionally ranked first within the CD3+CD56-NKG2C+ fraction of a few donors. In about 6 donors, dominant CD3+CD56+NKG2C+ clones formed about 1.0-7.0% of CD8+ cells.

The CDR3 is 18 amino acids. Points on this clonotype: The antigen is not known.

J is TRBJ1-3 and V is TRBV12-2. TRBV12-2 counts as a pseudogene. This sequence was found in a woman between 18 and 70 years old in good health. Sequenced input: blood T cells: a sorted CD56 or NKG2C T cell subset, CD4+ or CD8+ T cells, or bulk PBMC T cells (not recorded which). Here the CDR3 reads CASRLVGRAHLSGNTIYF.